The 5 T cell receptor beta chains below were found in one sample sequenced in a study of blood T cell repertoires in COVID-19. Assay used: immunoSEQ multiplex PCR; TCRdb lists only in-frame clones, some missing. The repertoire has roughly 220,000 clones, roughly 75% of them found once; the top ten carry approximately 6%. The sequencing sample was made of peripheral blood. These receptor sequences come from a woman in her 70s with acute or convalescent COVID-19.

This clone was counted a few times. This chain links TRBV7-2 with TRBJ2-1, with 10 nucleotides matching TRBD1. The CDR3 extends over 16 amino acids. V lost 1 base, J lost 2 bases, and 2 bases stayed unmatched. The germline CDR1 and CDR2 sequences are SGHTA and FQGNSA. CDR3 protein: CASSLVGTGAYNEQFF. Here the CDR3 DNA reads TGTGCCAGCAGCTTAGTCGGGACAGGGGCCTACAATGAGCAGTTCTTC. The whole variable domain, filled in from reference TRBV7-2 and TRBJ2-1, reads GAGVSQSPSNKVTEKGKDVELRCDPISGHTALYWYRQSLGQGLEFLIYFQGNSAPDKSGLPSDRFSAERTGGSVSTLTIQRTQQEDSAVYLCASSLVGTGAYNEQFFGPGTRLTVL.

This clone has more than one count but fewer than ten. This chain uses TRBV2 with TRBJ1-6; tentatively, D is TRBD1 (5 bases). The CDR3 runs to 16 residues. Germline values: CDR1 SNHLY, CDR2 FYNNEI. Trimming removed 2 bases at V and 7 bases at J, with 15 bases between. The CDR3 DNA follows: TGTGCCAGCAGTGAAAGGGGCAGGGAAGGAAATTCACCCCTCCACTTT. This encodes CASSERGREGNSPLHF.

The chain couples TRBV27 to TRBJ2-3; 7 bases agree with TRBD2. This CDR3 region has 19 residues. V shed 0 bases, J shed 0 bases, and the junction held 12 bases outside the gene matches. Germline V gene sequence: CDR1 MNHEY, CDR2 SMNVEV (reference sequence). CDR3 residues: CASSLSRRLTSPSTDTQYF. CDR3 bases: TGTGCCAGCAGTTTATCTAGGCGTCTGACTAGCCCTAGCACAGATACGCAGTATTTT.

This chain joins TRBV19 and TRBJ1-4; TRBD1 is a possible D gene (6 bases). The CDR3 is made up of 16 amino acids. Trimming left V 5 bases short and J 5 bases short, with 18 bases between. The germline CDR1 and CDR2 sequences are LNHDA and SQIVND (reference sequence). CDR3 residues: CASSRGARENNEKLFF. Written as DNA, the CDR3 is TGTGCCAGTAGTCGGGGGGCTCGGGAGAACAATGAAAAACTGTTTTTT.

The chain is built from TRBV18 and TRBJ2-3; 7 bases fit TRBD2. The ends lost 3 bases at V and 3 bases at J; junction bases unmatched: 9. From germline, CDR1 is KGHSH and CDR2 LQKENI. CDR3 size: 16 residues. The CDR3 loop is CASSPSAGVRTDTQYF. Here the CDR3 DNA reads TGTGCCAGCTCACCCTCCGCGGGAGTCCGGACAGATACGCAGTATTTT.